This TCR beta chain came from a study of control samples from healthy donors and cancer patients. Profiled with immunoSEQ multiplex PCR; TCRdb holds only in-frame clones, not every one. This table holds approximately 130,000 clones, 87% found once. The CDR3 extends over 15 amino acids. Germline V gene data show CDR1 as SGHRS and CDR2 as YFSETQ. V shed 0 bases and J shed 7 bases, with 16 bases lying between them. Sequenced: blood. This sequence joins TRBV5-1 and TRBJ1-2, with D uncertain. The receptor comes from a man aged 60 to 69 in good health. The CDR3 DNA sequence: TGCGCCAGCAGCTTGGTTCGGAATTCACAGAGTGGCTACACCTTC. This encodes CASSLVRNSQSGYTF.